The rows below give T cell receptor beta chains drawn from one sample of a study of blood T cell repertoires in COVID-19. The repertoire was sequenced with immunoSEQ multiplex PCR; TCRdb's copy has only in-frame clones and lacks some. This table has 200,000 to 250,000 clones, 85% to 90% appearing once. The sample taken for sequencing was PBMCs or T cells enriched from blood (not recorded which). Source of these receptors: a man in his forties or fifties who had been exposed to COVID-19. The CDR3 runs from the conserved cysteine through the conserved F or W. Size is omitted from some rows. Given values are once, few, many or a class for expanded clones.

V gene,clone size,J gene,CDR3 protein
TRBV9,NA,TRBJ2-1,CASSPPQADSRHNEQFF
TRBV5-1,NA,TRBJ2-6,CASSEDSRANVLTF
TRBV7-2,NA,TRBJ2-7,CASSLQGRVYEQYF
TRBV15,NA,TRBJ1-2,CATSRHRDGYTF
TRBV11-2,NA,TRBJ1-3,CASSPTTGSGNTIYF
TRBV18,NA,TRBJ1-2,CASSPNTGGQNYGYTF
TRBV7-8,NA,TRBJ2-3,CASSLERTDTQYF
TRBV7-9,NA,TRBJ2-1,CASSSPRAGSYNEQFF
TRBV19,NA,TRBJ1-1,CASRQPGFSMNTEAFF
TRBV19,NA,TRBJ2-7,CASALDRGYEQYF
TRBV7-9,NA,TRBJ1-1,CASSLIQGSTEAFF
TRBV5-1,once,TRBJ1-2,CASSLGGVLWGYTF
TRBV24-1,NA,TRBJ1-5,CATSDPRAGDGPQHF
TRBV29-1,NA,TRBJ1-2,CSVGTTDYGYTF
TRBV27,NA,TRBJ1-6,CASSWGTENSPLHF
TRBV18,NA,TRBJ1-2,CASSPNSDRGFGYTF
TRBV3-1/TRBV3-2,NA,TRBJ2-1,CASSLKPQIHNEQFF
TRBV5-1,NA,TRBJ1-1,CASSSGDLNTEAFF
TRBV23-1,NA,TRBJ1-6,CASSQGQVGSPLHF
TRBV5-1,NA,TRBJ2-1,CASSLAGGAVNEQFF
TRBV19,NA,TRBJ1-1,CASSILGGQYTEAFF
TRBV19,NA,TRBJ1-3,CASSMRGTSSSGNTIYF
TRBV18,NA,TRBJ2-4,CASSPDLMGQWGIQYF
TRBV2,once,TRBJ2-4,CASLPTGLRAKNIQYF
TRBV19,many,TRBJ1-2,CASSIMGQGIDGYTF
TRBV12-3/TRBV12-4,NA,TRBJ1-2,CASSHENYGYTF
TRBV3-1/TRBV3-2,NA,TRBJ1-1,CASSQEGASTEAFF
TRBV6-5,NA,TRBJ2-7,CASSYDQDYEQYF
TRBV7-3,NA,TRBJ2-3,CASSPSRSTDTQYF
TRBV7-9,NA,TRBJ1-4,CASSVREGREKLFF
TRBV19,NA,TRBJ2-2,CASSNLGLAGGSNTGELFF
TRBV5-5,NA,TRBJ2-1,CASSFPLAGALPNEQFF
TRBV15,NA,TRBJ2-1,CATSRERGGLDEQFF
TRBV5-5,NA,TRBJ2-5,CASSLFGGQETQYF
TRBV19,NA,TRBJ1-5,CASNSGGGYQPQHF
TRBV28,NA,TRBJ2-5,CASSLAGGQETQYF
TRBV6-1,NA,TRBJ2-3,CASSEAGAGGRDTQYF
TRBV19,once,TRBJ1-5,CASRDTLDQPQHF
TRBV5-4,NA,TRBJ1-6,CASSSGGGLSYNSPLHF
TRBV10-2,NA,TRBJ2-3,CASRKLAEKDTDTQYF
TRBV7-9,NA,TRBJ2-1,CASSVSGRVYNEQFF
TRBV28,NA,TRBJ1-4,CASSTRQGILTNEKLFF
TRBV19,NA,TRBJ1-5,CASSIEGVGNQPQHF